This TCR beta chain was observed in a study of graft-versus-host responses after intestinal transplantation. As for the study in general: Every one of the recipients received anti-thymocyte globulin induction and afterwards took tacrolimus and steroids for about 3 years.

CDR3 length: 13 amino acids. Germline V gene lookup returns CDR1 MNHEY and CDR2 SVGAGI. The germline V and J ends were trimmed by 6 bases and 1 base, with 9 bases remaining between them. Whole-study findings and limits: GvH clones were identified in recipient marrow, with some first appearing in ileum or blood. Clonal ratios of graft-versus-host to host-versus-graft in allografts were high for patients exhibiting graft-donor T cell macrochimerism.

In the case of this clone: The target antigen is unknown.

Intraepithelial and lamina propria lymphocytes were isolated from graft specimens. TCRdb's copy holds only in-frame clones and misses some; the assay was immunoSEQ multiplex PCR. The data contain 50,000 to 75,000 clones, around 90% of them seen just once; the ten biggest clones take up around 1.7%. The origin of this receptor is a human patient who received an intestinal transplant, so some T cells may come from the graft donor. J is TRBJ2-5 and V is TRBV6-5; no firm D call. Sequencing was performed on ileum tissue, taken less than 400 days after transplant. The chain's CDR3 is CASSPRPQETQYF. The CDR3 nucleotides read TGTGCCAGCAGCCCCAGGCCCCAAGAGACCCAGTACTTC.